The 4 T cell receptor beta chains reported below all come from one sample, sequenced in a study of tumor-infiltrating lymphocytes in primary liver carcinoma. cDNA specific to TCR beta was made from approximately 0.55 ug of total RNA, with a constant-region primer employed for priming. Three-round nested multiplex PCR performed with slightly modified ARM-PCR produced the TCR beta libraries. In the first two PCR rounds, TRBV1-TRBV30 forward primers were paired with a C-beta reverse primer, and each round lasted approximately 9 cycles. TCRdb fed the multiplex PCR reads into MiXCR, producing one record per CDR3 protein. This sample has around 54,000 distinct CDR3 sequences; about 73% occur once, and the top ten carry around 23%. Each 20-30 mg portion of unsorted bulk tissue served as the source for co-extraction of RNA and DNA. Sequenced sample: liver tumor tissue from sampling region 2. Subset given: tumor region T2, inferior pole. The receptors shown here come from a man in his forties with primary liver carcinoma and hepatitis B virus infection.

Details on this clonotype: One junction end disagrees with the germline gene, perhaps due to a read error. The J gene is TRBJ2-3, the V gene TRBV24-1; a weak D match, TRBD2 (5 bases). CDR1 and CDR2 from the germline V gene are KGHDR and SFDVKD. The length of the CDR3 is 17 residues. The CDR3 bases are TGTGCCACCAGTGACACCTGGACTCACTTCCATCCGGATACGCGGTATTTT. Its translation: CATSDTWTHFHPDTRYF.

As for this clonotype: At one of its ends the junction is not consistent with the germline gene, which may arise from a read error. This sequence joins TRBV9 and TRBJ1-3, with D possibly matching TRBD1 (6 bases). The germline V gene encodes CDR1 SGDLS and CDR2 YYNGEE. The CDR3 has 15 amino acids. The CDR3 sequence is CASSSQGTAGNNIYF. The CDR3 bases are TGTGCCAGCAGCTCACAGGGTACGGCAGGAAACAACATATATTTT.

This clonotype was observed a single time. A single base separates this from a much larger clone, so it may be a read error. The V and J genes are TRBV28 and TRBJ2-7; 7 nucleotides agree with TRBD1. V shed 6 bases and J 6 bases; nucleotides not matched to a gene: 14. This CDR3 spans 15 amino acids. Germline assignment: CDR1 MDHEN and CDR2 SYDVKM. CDR3 amino acids: CASRGHGTEMSEQYF. The CDR3 DNA is TGTGCCAGCAGGGGTCACGGGACAGAGATGAGCGAGCAGTACTTC.

As for this clonotype: One junction end does not reproduce the germline sequence, and a read error may be involved. The chain employs TRBV4-1 and TRBJ2-2; D remains ambiguous. The CDR3 spans 14 residues. Germline-derived CDR1 and CDR2 are MGHRA and YSYEKL. CDR3 region: CASNQTPNTGELFF. The CDR3 DNA reads as TGCGCCAGCAACCAAACTCCGAACACCGGGGAGCTGTTTTTT.